This T cell receptor beta chain emerged from a study of neurological immune-mediated disorders. This clonotype was observed at least ten times. Using its own MiXCR run on the 5' RACE reads, TCRdb lists one record per CDR3 protein. This table has 90,000 to 100,000 distinct CDR3 sequences, approximately 3.3% appearing once. The germline gives CDR1 LGHNA, CDR2 YSLEER. Trimming stripped 1 base from V and 6 bases from J, with 13 bases between. The CDR3 spans 14 residues. The origin of this receptor is a woman aged 18-30 years with multiple sclerosis. This chain joins TRBV4-3 and TRBJ2-7, with a tentative D call TRBD2 (5 bases). Sequenced: PBMCs. In DNA, the CDR3 is TGCGCCAGCAGCCAAGGGAGTTATCGGGGCGAGCAGTACTTC. Protein product: CASSQGSYRGEQYF.